The 27 T cell receptor beta chains presented below share a single source sample, sequenced in a study of cytomegalovirus exposure and HLA in healthy donors. Researchers ran the PCR with 60 Vbeta and 13 Jbeta primers. Produced via immunoSEQ multiplex PCR; TCRdb's table is partial and in-frame only. Of under 75,000 clones listed, roughly two thirds are singletons. Sequencing used PBMCs. These receptors were collected from a man aged 40-50 years in good health and CMV-seropositive.

The count of this clone is one. The genes are TRBV7-3 and TRBJ2-3; unclear D gene. The CDR3 sequence is 14 residues long. Trimming removed 2 bases at V and 6 bases at J, with 12 bases between. From germline, CDR1 is SGHTA and CDR2 FQGTGA. This CDR3 is CASSLEARRDTQYF. In nucleotides, the CDR3 is TGTGCCAGCAGCTTAGAGGCCAGAAGGGATACGCAGTATTTT.

This clone was seen more than once but under ten times. The V gene is TRBV10-3, the J gene TRBJ1-4; a weak D match, TRBD1 (6 bases). Germline V CDR1 and CDR2: ENHRY, SYGVKD. This CDR3 spans 13 amino acids. The germline V and J ends were trimmed by 10 bases and 0 bases, with 9 bases remaining between them. CDR3 sequence (DNA): TGTGCCACAGGGGAGACAACTAATGAAAAACTGTTTTTT. This encodes CATGETTNEKLFF.

This sequence joins TRBV6-5 and TRBJ2-7; 7 bases are shared with TRBD1. Per germline, CDR1 MNHEY and CDR2 SVGAGI. V dropped 6 bases and J dropped 0; count of bases not matched to a gene: 5. This CDR3 comprises 14 residues. Here the CDR3 reads CASRPRDSSYEQYF. The DNA of the CDR3 is TGTGCCAGCAGGCCAAGGGACAGCTCCTACGAGCAGTACTTC.

The chain is built from TRBV30 and TRBJ1-1; D is ambiguous. Per the germline V gene, CDR1 is GTSNPN and CDR2 is SVGIG (reference sequence). The V and J ends lost 4 bases and 3 bases respectively, with 6 bases between them. The CDR3 extends over 11 amino acids. CDR3 in DNA: TGTGCCTGGACCCGGGACACTGAAGCTTTCTTT. Translated, it gives CAWTRDTEAFF.

The rearrangement links TRBV18 to TRBJ2-7, with 10 bases fitting TRBD1. The V and J ends lost 3 bases and 3 bases, in that order; junction bases with no gene match: 14. The CDR3 is made up of 18 amino acids. From germline, CDR1 is KGHSH and CDR2 LQKENI. CDR3 region: CASSPRTGGLSDYYEQYF. CDR3 bases: TGTGCCAGCTCACCGAGGACAGGGGGGCTTAGCGACTACTACGAGCAGTACTTC.

The V gene is TRBV11-3, the J gene TRBJ2-1, with TRBD1 matching over 7 bases. This CDR3 comprises 14 residues. Trimming removed 1 base from V and 5 bases from J; junction bases left unmatched: 2. Germline-derived CDR1 and CDR2 are SGHNT and YENEEA. The CDR3 here is CASSLGRGNNEQFF. As DNA, the CDR3 is TGTGCCAGCAGCTTAGGCAGGGGGAACAATGAGCAGTTCTTC.

This chain joins TRBV11-3 and TRBJ1-1, with TRBD1 identical over 9 bases. CDR3 length: 16 amino acids. Germline lookup yields CDR1 SGHNT and CDR2 YENEEA. V was clipped by 2 bases and J by 0 bases; unmatched bases: 4. CDR3 sequence: CASSLTGGHVNTEAFF. In DNA, the CDR3 is TGTGCCAGCAGCTTAACAGGGGGCCATGTGAACACTGAAGCTTTCTTT.

This clone was seen only a few times. The chain recombines TRBV7-9 with TRBJ1-4, with 8 nucleotides matching TRBD1. The CDR3 sequence is 16 residues long. Germline CDR1 is SEHNR and CDR2 is FQNEAQ (reference sequence). V lost 5 bases, J lost 3 bases, and 8 bases stayed unmatched. The CDR3 DNA follows: TGTGCCAGCAGCCGGCTCCAGGGGGCCCCTAATGAAAAACTGTTTTTT. Its protein product is CASSRLQGAPNEKLFF.

To note about this clone: At one boundary the junction diverges from the germline segment, which might be a read error. This sequence joins TRBV7-9 and TRBJ2-3, with TRBD2 matching over 8 bases. Germline CDR1 SEHNR, CDR2 FQNEAQ (reference sequence). CDR3 size: 12 residues. The CDR3 sequence: CSSIGLADTQYF. DNA of the CDR3: TGTTCCAGCATCGGACTAGCCGATACGCAGTATTTT.

This clone turned up a few times. The V call is TRBV13, the J call TRBJ2-5, with 8 bases aligning to TRBD1. Germline CDR1 PRHDT, CDR2 FYEKMQ (reference sequence). V lost 5 bases to trimming and J lost 5 bases; unmatched junction nucleotides: 10. The CDR3 loop spans 15 amino acids. The CDR3 bases are TGTGCCAGCAGCACCGGGACAGGAAGGCTGGAGACCCAGTACTTC. Protein product: CASSTGTGRLETQYF.

The chain combines TRBV7-2 with TRBJ1-3, with 7 bases that match TRBD1. CDR3 length equals 16 residues. Looked up from germline, CDR1 is SGHTA and CDR2 is FQGNSA. The V and J ends lost 5 bases and 4 bases, in that order; junction bases with no gene match: 11. The CDR3 bases are TGTGCCAGCAGCCCCCATCAGACAGGGTCAGGAAACACCATATATTTT. This gives the protein CASSPHQTGSGNTIYF.

This clone was counted between two and nine times. V usage is TRBV2 and J usage is TRBJ1-4, with D perhaps TRBD1 (6 bases). Trimming cost V 7 bases and J 10 bases, with 16 bases left between them. The CDR3 is 13 residues long. Per the germline V gene, CDR1 is SNHLY and CDR2 is FYNNEI. CDR3 loop: CASTGQSIGKLFF. Written as DNA, the CDR3 is TGTGCCAGCACCGGACAGTCGATCGGAAAACTGTTTTTT.

On this clone itself: This specimen includes other DNA sequences encoding the same CDR3. This rearrangement joins TRBV19 to TRBJ1-1; 9 bases fit TRBD1. The germline V gene has CDR1 LNHDA and CDR2 SQIVND (reference sequence). The CDR3 runs 15 residues. Unmatched junction bases numbered 17, after V lost 10 bases and J lost 8 bases. The CDR3 is CATQGQGNSGREAFF. As DNA, the CDR3 is TGTGCCACCCAGGGACAGGGAAATTCGGGCCGCGAAGCTTTCTTT.

J is TRBJ2-2 and V is TRBV6-5, with D possibly matching TRBD2 (5 bases). Trimming shortened V by 4 bases and J by 7 bases, and 10 bases separated the two germline ends. This CDR3 is 13 amino acids long. Germline V lookup: CDR1 MNHEY, CDR2 SVGAGI. The CDR3, as DNA: TGTGCCAGCAGTTCCCACGAGGGCGGGGAGCTGTTTTTT. Encoded protein: CASSSHEGGELFF.

This clone was detected a few times. This chain uses TRBV10-3 with TRBJ2-2; 12 bases match TRBD2. The V segment lost 4 bases and the J segment 1 base; nucleotides outside the gene matches: 4. The length of the CDR3 is 17 residues. The germline V gene encodes CDR1 ENHRY and CDR2 SYGVKD. Written as DNA, the CDR3 is TGTGCCATCAGTGTGGCTAGCGGGGGGGTGAACACCGGGGAGCTGTTTTTT. This translates into CAISVASGGVNTGELFF.

This chain links TRBV5-1 with TRBJ2-7; 7 bases align to TRBD1. Germline CDR1 reads SGHRS; CDR2 reads YFSETQ. The V and J ends lost 0 bases and 3 bases, in that order; junction bases with no gene match: 12. This CDR3 has 17 residues. The chain's CDR3 is CASSLGTGGAMSYEQYF. The CDR3 nucleotides read TGCGCCAGCAGCTTGGGGACAGGAGGTGCTATGAGCTACGAGCAGTACTTC.

The chain carries TRBV7-9 and TRBJ1-2; the D gene is possibly TRBD1 (6 bases). CDR1 and CDR2 from the germline V gene are SEHNR and FQNEAQ (reference sequence). The CDR3 is made up of 18 amino acids. With 5 bases removed from V and 4 bases from J, the gap between germline ends came to 26 bases. CDR3 residues: CASSKKPGHQLSSYGYTF. In DNA, the CDR3 is TGTGCCAGCAGCAAAAAACCGGGACACCAACTTTCGTCCTATGGCTACACCTTC.

This clone occurred a few times. The rearrangement links TRBV4-1 to TRBJ1-2; 7 bases line up with TRBD1. V shed 4 bases and J 8 bases; nucleotides not matched to a gene: 4. Germline CDR1 reads MGHRA; CDR2 reads YSYEKL. The CDR3 is 12 residues long. CDR3 amino acids: CASSRQGGGYTF. Here the CDR3 DNA reads TGCGCCAGCAGCCGTCAGGGGGGCGGCTACACCTTC.

This clone was counted between two and nine times. The chain recombines TRBV4-1 with TRBJ2-5, with 8 bases identical to TRBD2. Per the germline V gene, CDR1 is MGHRA and CDR2 is YSYEKL. The CDR3 loop spans 15 amino acids. V lost 1 base to trimming and J lost 5 bases; unmatched junction nucleotides: 6. CDR3 in DNA: TGCGCCAGCAGCCAAGGTCGGGAGGGTTGGGAGACCCAGTACTTC. Its translation is CASSQGREGWETQYF.

This chain links TRBV5-5 with TRBJ1-4; 8 nucleotides align to TRBD1. The V and J ends lost 3 bases and 0 bases, in that order; junction bases with no gene match: 10. Germline V lookup: CDR1 SGHKS, CDR2 YYEKEE (reference sequence). The CDR3 consists of 18 residues. The chain's CDR3 is CASSSQGTGLSTNEKLFF. CDR3 nucleotides: TGTGCCAGCAGCTCTCAGGGGACAGGACTCTCAACTAATGAAAAACTGTTTTTT.

The table lists this clone with a count of one. The gene calls are TRBV19 and TRBJ1-6; tentative D call: TRBD1 (5 bases). Trimming removed 5 bases from V and 10 bases from J, with 24 bases in between. From germline, CDR1 is LNHDA and CDR2 SQIVND (reference sequence). This CDR3 comprises 17 residues. CDR3 residues: CASSSEFTGHSGSPLHF. The CDR3, as DNA: TGTGCCAGTAGTTCTGAATTTACAGGCCATAGTGGATCACCCCTCCACTTT.

The J gene is TRBJ1-2, the V gene TRBV7-2; no definite D call. The V gene's germline CDR1 is SGHTA and CDR2 FQGNSA. V was trimmed by 1 base and J by 6 bases, leaving 9 bases between them. The CDR3 has 13 amino acids. In DNA, the CDR3 is TGTGCCAGCAGCTTAGTCCCGGAGGATGGCTACACCTTC. It specifies CASSLVPEDGYTF.

This chain links TRBV5-8 with TRBJ2-5, with 8 nucleotides matching TRBD1. TRBJ2-7 explains the end of the DNA better; the J call may be wrong. CDR3 length equals 13 residues. Germline V gene sequence: CDR1 SGHTS, CDR2 YDEGEE. The CDR3 spells CASSADRASEQYF. CDR3 in DNA: TGTGCCAGCAGCGCGGACAGGGCAAGCGAGCAGTACTTC.

The chain combines TRBV25-1 with TRBJ2-1; D may be TRBD1 (5 bases). The CDR3 covers 12 residues. CDR1 is MGHDK, CDR2 SYGVNS, per germline. V lost 7 bases, J lost 3 bases, and 7 bases lay in between. The CDR3 sequence: CASKGDYNEQFF. The CDR3 DNA reads TGTGCCAGCAAAGGGGACTACAATGAGCAGTTCTTC.

The gene calls are TRBV10-3 and TRBJ1-6, with 9 bases fitting TRBD1. Germline CDR1 reads ENHRY; CDR2 reads SYGVKD. The V gene end was trimmed by 6 bases and the J gene end by 9 bases; junction bases not matched to a gene: 6. CDR3 size: 14 residues. Written as DNA, the CDR3 is TGTGCCATCAGGGGACAGGGAGATATTTCACCCCTCCACTTT. It yields the protein CAIRGQGDISPLHF.

The rearrangement uses TRBV25-1 and TRBJ2-7; TRBD2 agrees at 9 bases. V lost 6 bases, J lost 0 bases, and 6 bases stayed unmatched. The CDR3 has 15 amino acids. In germline, CDR1 is MGHDK, CDR2 SYGVNS. DNA for the CDR3: TGTGCCAGCAGGGGGACTAGCCGAATCTCCTACGAGCAGTACTTC. It codes for CASRGTSRISYEQYF.

This clone was picked up one time. V is TRBV27 and J is TRBJ2-5, with 9 bases lining up with TRBD1. The tail of the sequence fits TRBJ2-7 better, so the J call may be wrong. The CDR3 totals 15 residues. Germline V gene lookup returns CDR1 MNHEY and CDR2 SMNVEV (reference sequence). The CDR3 loop reads CASSIQTGGSYEQYF. The CDR3 DNA is TGTGCCAGCAGTATTCAGACAGGGGGCTCCTACGAGCAGTACTTC.